One sample yielded the 30 T cell receptor beta chains listed below, sequenced in a study of lymphopenia after photon versus proton radiotherapy. Repertoires were generated with immunoSEQ multiplex PCR, while TCRdb's copy carries only in-frame clones and drops some. The data hold some 76,000 clones, with under 95% observed a single time. Material: peripheral blood, obtained from a patient treated with photon-based radiotherapy. The source of these receptors is a woman in her 40s with cholangiocarcinoma.

The gene calls are TRBV5-1 and TRBJ1-2; 7 bases match TRBD1. The CDR3 is made up of 13 amino acids. Germline V gives CDR1 SGHRS, CDR2 YFSETQ. V dropped 7 bases and J dropped 4; count of bases not matched to a gene: 7. CDR3 bases: TGCGCCAGCGGCACCGGGACAGCCTATGGCTACACCTTC. It is translated as CASGTGTAYGYTF.

The chain has TRBV9 and TRBJ1-2; D remains unclear. This CDR3 is 17 amino acids long. Deletions cut 0 bases from V and 6 bases from J, with 21 bases between. Germline CDR1 and CDR2: SGDLS and YYNGEE. CDR3 loop: CASSVDLNSRLTDGYTF. CDR3 in DNA: TGTGCCAGCAGCGTAGACTTGAACAGCAGGCTCACTGATGGCTACACCTTC.

This chain uses TRBV5-4 with TRBJ2-1, with 10 bases aligning to TRBD2. The CDR3 loop spans 15 amino acids. In germline, CDR1 is SGHNT, CDR2 YYREEE (reference sequence). Losses at the gene ends were 3 bases for V and 5 bases for J; bases not matched to a gene: 5. DNA for the CDR3: TGTGCCAGCAGCTCCGAGCGGGGGGGGGACAATGAGCAGTTCTTC. It encodes CASSSERGGDNEQFF. Complete variable domain (other parts from reference TRBV5-4 and TRBJ2-1): ETGVTQSPTHLIKTRGQQVTLRCSSQSGHNTVSWYQQALGQGPQFIFQYYREEENGRGNFPPRFSGLQFPNYSSELNVNALELDDSALYLCASSSERGGDNEQFFGPGTRLTVL.

The chain links TRBV6-6 to TRBJ1-1; D is unclear. V dropped 0 bases and J dropped 0 bases, with 8 bases sitting between them. The CDR3 is 15 residues long. Germline V gives CDR1 MNHNY, CDR2 SVGAGI (reference sequence). The CDR3 here is CASSYSNVLNTEAFF. CDR3 sequence (DNA): TGTGCCAGCAGTTACTCGAATGTGTTGAACACTGAAGCTTTCTTT.

The chain carries TRBV2 and TRBJ1-1; a possible D gene is TRBD1 (5 bases). Germline CDR1 SNHLY, CDR2 FYNNEI. The CDR3 sequence is 11 residues long. V dropped 8 bases and J dropped 6 bases, with 10 bases sitting between them. This CDR3 is CASHRSPEAFF. In DNA form, the CDR3 reads TGTGCCAGCCACAGGAGCCCTGAAGCTTTCTTT.

This chain links TRBV21-1 with TRBJ2-7. TRBV21-1 is annotated as a pseudogene. The CDR3 runs 14 residues. CDR3 protein: CASSKAILPYEQYF. The CDR3 coding sequence is TGTGCCAGCAGCAAAGCGATCCTCCCATACGAGCAGTACTTC.

V is TRBV7-2 and J is TRBJ1-1; 7 bases align to TRBD1. The CDR3 extends over 17 amino acids. Germline CDR1 SGHTA, CDR2 FQGNSA. V was clipped by 2 bases and J by 1 base; unmatched bases: 10. The CDR3: CASSLPRQGSKNTEAFF. CDR3 sequence (DNA): TGTGCCAGCAGCTTACCCAGACAGGGTAGCAAGAACACTGAAGCTTTCTTT.

J is TRBJ2-1 and V is TRBV18, with 7 bases that match TRBD1. Germline trimming cut 1 base from V and 3 bases from J; bases unmatched to any gene: 0. This CDR3 contains 14 residues. Germline assignment: CDR1 KGHSH and CDR2 LQKENI. CDR3 in DNA: TGTGCCAGCTCACCACGACAGGGCTACAATGAGCAGTTCTTC. It specifies CASSPRQGYNEQFF.

With regard to this clone: The sample carries other DNA sequences with the same CDR3. The V gene is TRBV18, the J gene TRBJ1-1; a possible D gene is TRBD1 (6 bases). The CDR3 is made up of 13 amino acids. Germline lookup yields CDR1 KGHSH and CDR2 LQKENI. V lost 1 base and J 4 bases, leaving 7 bases between the germline ends. CDR3 DNA sequence: TGTGCCAGCTCACCACAGGGGGGCACTGAAGCTTTCTTT. Protein sequence: CASSPQGGTEAFF.

The V call is TRBV9, the J call TRBJ2-1, with D perhaps TRBD2 (5 bases). CDR3 length: 16 amino acids. V was shortened by 4 bases and J by 3 bases, with 17 bases between the two germline ends. Germline CDR1 is SGDLS and CDR2 is YYNGEE. The chain's CDR3 is CASSPSGRRGYNEQFF. In DNA form, the CDR3 reads TGTGCCAGCAGCCCCTCGGGGAGACGGGGCTACAATGAGCAGTTCTTC.

The chain is built from TRBV2 and TRBJ1-3; 10 nucleotides match TRBD1. The ends lost 7 bases at V and 4 bases at J; junction bases unmatched: 10. The CDR3 has 16 residues. CDR1 and CDR2 (germline): SNHLY, FYNNEI. The CDR3 here is CASTSDRGRRGNTIYF. In DNA, the CDR3 is TGTGCCAGCACCTCAGACAGGGGGCGGCGGGGAAACACCATATATTTT.

This chain connects TRBV5-4 to TRBJ2-1; D gene unclear. V lost 4 bases and J 0 bases, leaving 11 bases between the germline ends. The CDR3 sequence is 15 residues long. Germline-derived CDR1 and CDR2 are SGHNT and YYREEE (reference sequence). The CDR3 loop reads CASSPGASSYNEQFF. DNA for the CDR3: TGTGCCAGCAGCCCAGGCGCCAGCTCCTACAATGAGCAGTTCTTC.

V is TRBV6-4 and J is TRBJ2-5; no reliable D call. The V gene's germline CDR1 is MRHNA and CDR2 SNTAGT. The germline V and J ends were trimmed by 10 bases and 8 bases, with 20 bases remaining between them. CDR3 size: 13 residues. For the CDR3, the DNA is TGTGCCATCCATGAGTTCCCGCGGTGCACCCAGTACTTC. Its translation is CAIHEFPRCTQYF.

The chain joins TRBV11-3 to TRBJ1-5, with 8 bases identical to TRBD1. Per germline, CDR1 SGHNT and CDR2 YENEEA. V lost 4 bases and J lost 9; bases outside the gene matches: 14. This CDR3 has 16 residues. The CDR3: CASSSKPDRDYGPQHF. In DNA, the CDR3 is TGTGCCAGCAGCTCCAAGCCGGACAGGGACTATGGGCCCCAGCATTTT.

The rearrangement joins TRBV30 to TRBJ1-4; 11 positions agree with TRBD1. The CDR3 runs to 17 residues. The J segment lost 3 bases and the V segment lost 3 bases, leaving 9 bases of the junction unmatched. Germline loops: CDR1 GTSNPN, CDR2 SVGIG (reference sequence). The CDR3 region has the DNA TGTGCCTGGAGATTGGACAGGGGGCTCGCACCTAATGAAAAACTGTTTTTT. Translated, it gives CAWRLDRGLAPNEKLFF.

The V and J genes are TRBV5-8 and TRBJ2-7; the match to TRBD2 covers 11 bases. After removal of 2 bases from V and 2 bases from J, the junction contained 9 bases not matched to a gene. From germline, CDR1 is SGHTS and CDR2 YDEGEE. The CDR3 covers 17 residues. The CDR3 DNA is TGTGCCAGCAGCTTCATCTCCGGGACTAGCGGCCCCTACGAGCAGTACTTC. It encodes CASSFISGTSGPYEQYF. Supplemented by reference TRBV5-8 and TRBJ2-7, the full variable domain reads EAGVTQSPTHLIKTRGQQATLRCSPISGHTSVYWYQQALGLGLQFLLWYDEGEERNRGNFPPRFSGRQFPNYSSELNVNALELEDSALYLCASSFISGTSGPYEQYFGPGTRLTVT.

Concerning this clone itself: At the DNA level, this CDR3 is encoded by other sequences in the same sample as well. The rearrangement links TRBV5-1 to TRBJ1-6, with D possibly matching TRBD1 (6 bases). V was clipped by 4 bases and J by 6 bases, with 17 bases between them. Germline CDR1 is SGHRS and CDR2 is YFSETQ. This CDR3 is 16 amino acids long. The CDR3 DNA is TGCGCCAGCAGCCTGGACAGCGGTCCCGGTAATTCACCCCTCCACTTT. This codes for CASSLDSGPGNSPLHF.

V gene TRBV25-1 combines with J gene TRBJ2-2, with TRBD2 matching over 7 bases. The V gene end was trimmed by 7 bases and the J gene end by 2 bases; junction bases not matched to a gene: 7. The CDR3 loop spans 15 amino acids. CDR1 is MGHDK and CDR2 is SYGVNS in the germline V gene. DNA of the CDR3: TGTGCCAGCATGGGCCGGGACTACAACACCGGGGAGCTGTTTTTT. This codes for CASMGRDYNTGELFF.

The chain joins TRBV5-4 to TRBJ2-2, with 13 bases that match TRBD2. The trim removed 4 bases at V and 3 bases at J, leaving 6 bases unmatched. CDR3 length equals 17 residues. Germline assignment: CDR1 SGHNT and CDR2 YYREEE (reference sequence). The CDR3 region is CASSPGGLAGYTGELFF. The CDR3 DNA reads as TGTGCCAGCAGCCCGGGGGGACTAGCGGGATACACCGGGGAGCTGTTTTTT.

V usage is TRBV4-3 and J usage is TRBJ2-5; no clear D. Trimming took 2 bases from V and 6 from J, leaving 10 bases between them. CDR1 LGHNA and CDR2 YSLEER come from the germline V gene. The CDR3 sequence is 13 residues long. The CDR3 region is CASSQSYDQTQYF. The CDR3 region has the DNA TGCGCCAGCAGCCAAAGTTATGATCAGACCCAGTACTTC.

The chain joins TRBV9 to TRBJ2-1; 7 bases are shared with TRBD2. This CDR3 spans 16 amino acids. V was pared by 0 bases and J by 7 bases, with 10 bases of the junction left unmatched. CDR1 SGDLS and CDR2 YYNGEE come from the germline V gene. CDR3 DNA sequence: TGTGCCAGCAGCGTAGTAGGCGGGGGATTAAGAAATGAGCAGTTCTTC. This gives the protein CASSVVGGGLRNEQFF.

The chain couples TRBV7-2 to TRBJ1-5, with D maybe TRBD1 (5 bases). V lost 6 bases and J lost 6, with 15 bases in between. Germline assignment: CDR1 SGHTA and CDR2 FQGNSA. The CDR3 length is 14 residues. CDR3 sequence (DNA): TGTGCCAGCAGGGGACCTCGGGAGGGTCAGCCCCAGCATTTT. Amino acids: CASRGPREGQPQHF.

This clone was counted a few times. This rearrangement joins TRBV28 to TRBJ1-2; D ambiguous. The CDR3 loop spans 11 amino acids. V lost 5 bases and J lost 7, with 8 bases in between. Germline lookup yields CDR1 MDHEN and CDR2 SYDVKM. The CDR3 coding sequence is TGTGCCAGCAGTAGGGATCCTGGCTACACCTTC. It specifies CASSRDPGYTF.

CDR3 amino acids: CASSLNRPRPPGYEQYF. CDR3 in DNA: TGTGCCAGCAGTTTAAATAGACCCAGGCCCCCGGGGTACGAGCAGTACTTC. The chain has TRBV27 and TRBJ2-7; D may be TRBD2 (5 bases). Per the germline V gene, CDR1 is MNHEY and CDR2 is SMNVEV (reference sequence). The CDR3 has 17 residues. Trimming took off 2 bases at V and 4 bases at J, with 21 bases between the two ends.

This chain connects TRBV28 to TRBJ1-2; no firm D call. The CDR3 has 14 amino acids. CDR1 and CDR2 (germline): MDHEN, SYDVKM. The V end lost 1 base, the J end lost 6 bases, and 12 bases lay between the germline ends. CDR3 sequence reads: CASSLLDGTDGYTF. CDR3 coding DNA: TGTGCCAGCAGTTTATTGGATGGAACGGATGGCTACACCTTC.

As for this clone: The junction departs from germline at one end; a sequencing error may be responsible. V and J are TRBV2 and TRBJ1-2, with a tentative D call TRBD1 (5 bases). There are 11 residues in the CDR3. CDR1 and CDR2 from the germline V gene are SNHLY and FYNNEI. The CDR3: CASNEGAGYTF. The CDR3 DNA follows: TGTGCCAGCAATGAAGGGGCCGGCTACACCTTC.

The chain combines TRBV5-1 with TRBJ2-1, with 10 bases matching TRBD2. Unmatched junction bases numbered 9, after V lost 4 bases and J lost 5 bases. The CDR3 has 16 residues. CDR1 is SGHRS and CDR2 is YFSETQ in the germline V gene. CDR3 sequence (DNA): TGCGCCAGCAGCCTTTCCGGGACTAGCGTCGACAATGAGCAGTTCTTC. Translation: CASSLSGTSVDNEQFF.

This clone has a handful of counts. This chain links TRBV27 with TRBJ1-6; D is uncertain. V was pared by 3 bases and J by 7 bases, with 10 bases between. The germline V gene encodes CDR1 MNHEY and CDR2 SMNVEV (reference sequence). The CDR3 extends over 14 amino acids. Written as DNA, the CDR3 is TGTGCCAGCAGTTTCTTACAGACCAATTCACCCCTCCACTTT. As protein: CASSFLQTNSPLHF.

CDR3 sequence: CASSMALGEGYTF. CDR3 nucleotides: TGTGCCAGTAGTATGGCCCTAGGAGAGGGCTACACCTTC. This chain links TRBV19 with TRBJ1-2, with D hard to call. V dropped 3 bases and J dropped 8 bases, with 13 bases sitting between them. Germline values: CDR1 LNHDA, CDR2 SQIVND (reference sequence). This CDR3 is 13 amino acids long.

V gene TRBV19 combines with J gene TRBJ1-1, with unresolved D. Germline V gene lookup returns CDR1 LNHDA and CDR2 SQIVND (reference sequence). Between the trimmed V and J ends, which lost 5 bases and 1 base, there was a span of 11 bases. This CDR3 spans 14 amino acids. The DNA of the CDR3 is TGTGCCAGTAGTCCCGAAGGGAGGAACACTGAAGCTTTCTTT. It is translated as CASSPEGRNTEAFF.